Shown below are 12 T cell receptor beta chains from a single sample sequenced in a study of monozygotic twins with inflammatory bowel disease. Following a re-call of the 5' RACE reads, TCRdb has one entry per CDR3 protein and lacks DNA. This sample contains around 450,000 distinct CDR3 sequences. The specimen sequenced was blood. All receptors derive from a human donor with ulcerative colitis or Crohn's disease, or a healthy co-twin of an affected twin (not recorded which).

V is TRBV7-2 and J is TRBJ1-1. This CDR3 region has 14 residues. CDR1 and CDR2 (germline): SGHTA, FQGNSA. CDR3 region: CASSFLGLNTEAFF. The complete variable domain, with remaining parts taken from reference TRBV7-2 and TRBJ1-1, reads GAGVSQSPSNKVTEKGKDVELRCDPISGHTALYWYRQSLGQGLEFLIYFQGNSAPDKSGLPSDRFSAERTGGSVSTLTIQRTQQEDSAVYLCASSFLGLNTEAFFGQGTRLTVV.

The gene calls are TRBV20-1 and TRBJ2-2; the TCRdb call, TRBD2, lacks DNA for checking. CDR3 length: 14 amino acids. The germline V gene has CDR1 DFQATT and CDR2 SNEGSKA (reference sequence). The CDR3 reads CSAFLAGGTGELFF.

The V call is TRBV30, the J call TRBJ2-3; TCRdb's D call, TRBD1, is unchecked because there is no DNA. Per the germline V gene, CDR1 is GTSNPN and CDR2 is SVGIG (reference sequence). This CDR3 comprises 13 residues. The CDR3 loop is CAWNRGLGDTQYF.

The gene calls are TRBV6-1 and TRBJ2-4; TCRdb outputs TRBD1, but without DNA this stays unchecked. This CDR3 contains 16 residues. CDR1 is MNHNS and CDR2 is SASEGT in the germline V gene. This CDR3 is CASRGGDRVSKNIQYF.

The V gene is TRBV10-3, the J gene TRBJ2-5; TCRdb's D gene call, TRBD1, goes unchecked for lack of DNA. Germline-derived CDR1 and CDR2 are ENHRY and SYGVKD. The CDR3 has 13 residues. The CDR3: CATEGDNQETQYF.

The V gene is TRBV7-9, the J gene TRBJ2-7; there is no DNA to check the TCRdb D call of TRBD1. Germline CDR1 and CDR2: SEHNR and FQNEAQ (reference sequence). The CDR3 spans 14 residues. CDR3 sequence reads: CASSSDPGGHEQYF.

V gene TRBV2 combines with J gene TRBJ2-4; lacking DNA, the TRBD2 call made by TCRdb goes unchecked. The CDR3 length is 14 residues. CDR1 SNHLY and CDR2 FYNNEI come from the germline V gene. Here the CDR3 reads CASSAQRGANIQYF.

CDR3 loop: CSAGGTGLYEQYF. This rearrangement joins TRBV20-1 to TRBJ2-7; with no DNA, the TCRdb D assignment of TRBD1 cannot be verified. Germline-derived CDR1 and CDR2 are DFQATT and SNEGSKA (reference sequence). This CDR3 is built from 13 residues.

This chain uses TRBV6-1 with TRBJ2-7; TCRdb designates TRBD1, a call that cannot be tested without DNA. The length of the CDR3 is 17 residues. Germline CDR1 and CDR2: MNHNS and SASEGT. The CDR3 reads CASSPRPGQKNSYEQYF.

The rearrangement joins TRBV30 to TRBJ1-1; the TCRdb call, TRBD1, lacks DNA for checking. This CDR3 has 12 residues. Looked up from germline, CDR1 is GTSNPN and CDR2 is SVGIG (reference sequence). CDR3: CALGQQNTEAFF.

CDR3 sequence: CAWSLGEGNEQFF. V and J are TRBV30 and TRBJ2-1; TCRdb returns TRBD2, unconfirmable since there is no DNA. This CDR3 has 13 residues. In germline, CDR1 is GTSNPN, CDR2 SVGIG (reference sequence).

The chain carries TRBV7-3 and TRBJ2-7; TCRdb returns TRBD1, unconfirmable since there is no DNA. Germline assignment: CDR1 SGHTA and CDR2 FQGTGA. The CDR3 length is 14 residues. This CDR3 reads CASSPTGLVSEQYF.